These T cell receptor beta chains were read from a single sample in a study of beta chain features in type 1 diabetes. Profiling relied on immunoSEQ multiplex PCR, and the TCRdb table lists in-frame clones only, not all of them. The sample includes roughly 700,000 clones, roughly 12% of them seen just once. Sequencing used naive CD4+ T cells from blood. These receptors all stem from a man aged 18-30 years with type 1 diabetes. CDR3s include the opening cysteine and the closing phenylalanine or tryptophan. The D gene is left open where the match is weak. The size of a clone is reported for some rows only, either as once, few or many, or as a class for expanded clones.

J gene: TRBJ2-7
clone size: few
V gene: TRBV2
D gene: .
CDR3 DNA: TGTGCCAGCAGTGCAGGCAGGGGTTCCTACGAGCAGTACTTC
CDR3 protein: CASSAGRGSYEQYF

J gene: TRBJ1-4
clone size: few
V gene: TRBV6-5
D gene: .
CDR3 DNA: TGTGCCAGCAGTTACGAGGGATTTGCAACTAATGAAAAACTGTTTTTT
CDR3 protein: CASSYEGFATNEKLFF

J gene: TRBJ2-2
clone size: .
V gene: TRBV4-1
D gene: .
CDR3 DNA: TGCGCCAGCAGCGACAAGACCGGGGAGCTGTTTTTT
CDR3 protein: CASSDKTGELFF

J gene: TRBJ2-1
clone size: .
V gene: TRBV7-2
D gene: TRBD2
CDR3 DNA: TGTGCCAGCAGCTTAGCATCCAGCGGGGGCTACAATGAGCAGTTCTTC
CDR3 protein: CASSLASSGGYNEQFF

J gene: TRBJ2-5
clone size: few
V gene: TRBV5-1
D gene: TRBD2
CDR3 DNA: TGCGCCAGCAGCTCCCAGCGGGGGGTTCAAGAGACCCAGTACTTC
CDR3 protein: CASSSQRGVQETQYF

J gene: TRBJ1-2
clone size: few
V gene: TRBV30
D gene: .
CDR3 DNA: TGTGCCTGGAGTGATCTGGGAGCTAACTATGGCTACACCTTC
CDR3 protein: CAWSDLGANYGYTF

J gene: TRBJ2-5
clone size: few
V gene: TRBV5-4
D gene: .
CDR3 DNA: TGTGCCAGCCTACGGTGGGGGCAAGAGACCCAGTACTTC
CDR3 protein: CASLRWGQETQYF

J gene: TRBJ1-6
clone size: once
V gene: TRBV7-9
D gene: TRBD1
CDR3 DNA: TGTGCCAGCAGCTCAGGGGGACAGGGTGTTCCCCTCCACTTT
CDR3 protein: CASSSGGQGVPLHF

J gene: TRBJ2-7
clone size: few
V gene: TRBV5-1
D gene: .
CDR3 DNA: TGCGCCAGCAGCCCCGGGCTCCCTGGGACCGGCGAGCAGTACTTC
CDR3 protein: CASSPGLPGTGEQYF

J gene: TRBJ2-7
clone size: .
V gene: TRBV5-4
D gene: TRBD2
CDR3 DNA: TGTGCCGTAAACCGGGGGGGCTCCTACGAGCAGTACTTC
CDR3 protein: CAVNRGGSYEQYF

J gene: TRBJ1-2
clone size: .
V gene: TRBV5-1
D gene: .
CDR3 DNA: TGCGCCAGCAGCTTGGCGGGGGTTGGCTATGGCTACACCTTC
CDR3 protein: CASSLAGVGYGYTF

J gene: TRBJ2-5
clone size: .
V gene: TRBV6-6
D gene: TRBD2
CDR3 DNA: TGTGCCAGCAGTTCAACCGGGACTAGCAGTCGAGAGACCCAGTACTTC
CDR3 protein: CASSSTGTSSRETQYF

J gene: TRBJ2-5
clone size: .
V gene: TRBV5-1
D gene: TRBD2
CDR3 DNA: TGCGCCAGCAGCTTCGGACTAGCGGGGGGAATAGAGACCCAGTACTTC
CDR3 protein: CASSFGLAGGIETQYF

J gene: TRBJ2-1
clone size: few
V gene: TRBV5-1
D gene: .
CDR3 DNA: TGCGCCAGCAGCTTGCAGTACAATGAGCAGTTCTTC
CDR3 protein: CASSLQYNEQFF

J gene: TRBJ1-2
clone size: .
V gene: TRBV11-2
D gene: TRBD1
CDR3 DNA: TGTGCCAGCAGCTTAGCCGGGACAGCCTATGGCTACACCTTC
CDR3 protein: CASSLAGTAYGYTF

J gene: TRBJ2-2
clone size: few
V gene: TRBV2
D gene: .
CDR3 DNA: TGTGCCAGCAGTGAACAGGGGGGTTTCACCGGGGAGCTGTTTTTT
CDR3 protein: CASSEQGGFTGELFF

J gene: TRBJ2-5
clone size: .
V gene: TRBV2
D gene: TRBD2
CDR3 DNA: TGTGCCAGCAGCGAAATACGGGGGGTCCAAGAGACCCAGTACTTC
CDR3 protein: CASSEIRGVQETQYF

J gene: TRBJ2-2
clone size: .
V gene: TRBV7-3
D gene: TRBD1
CDR3 DNA: TGTGCCAGTCGGACAGGGCAGAACACCGGGGAGCTGTTTTTT
CDR3 protein: CASRTGQNTGELFF

J gene: TRBJ1-4
clone size: .
V gene: TRBV6-1
D gene: .
CDR3 DNA: TGTGCCAGCAGTGAACGTCCGGGCTGGGGTGAAAAACTGTTTTTT
CDR3 protein: CASSERPGWGEKLFF

J gene: TRBJ2-1
clone size: few
V gene: TRBV7-6
D gene: .
CDR3 DNA: TGTGCCAGCAGCGCACTCGGGACACCCTACAATGAGCAGTTCTTC
CDR3 protein: CASSALGTPYNEQFF

J gene: TRBJ1-1
clone size: .
V gene: TRBV25-1
D gene: TRBD1
CDR3 DNA: TGTGCCAGCAGAGACTTGGACAGGGGGCTCTCCGGCGCAACTTTCTTT
CDR3 protein: CASRDLDRGLSGATFF

J gene: TRBJ2-7
clone size: few
V gene: TRBV7-9
D gene: .
CDR3 DNA: TGTGCCAGCAGCTTAGCACAGGCGCCGACCTGGTACTTC
CDR3 protein: CASSLAQAPTWYF

J gene: TRBJ2-7
clone size: .
V gene: TRBV28
D gene: TRBD1
CDR3 DNA: TGTGCCAGCAGCCAGGGGGCCTCCTACGAGCAGTACTTC
CDR3 protein: CASSQGASYEQYF

J gene: TRBJ2-3
clone size: .
V gene: TRBV6-1
D gene: .
CDR3 DNA: TGTGCCAGCAGTGAGCAGGGTGGGACAGATACGCAGTATTTT
CDR3 protein: CASSEQGGTDTQYF

J gene: TRBJ2-7
clone size: few
V gene: TRBV7-9
D gene: TRBD1
CDR3 DNA: TGTGCCAGCAGCTTATTGGGACAGGGGGCATTTGAGCAGTACTTC
CDR3 protein: CASSLLGQGAFEQYF

J gene: TRBJ2-1
clone size: few
V gene: TRBV10-3
D gene: TRBD1
CDR3 DNA: TGTGCCATCAGTGGGGACAGGGTATACAATGAGCAGTTCTTC
CDR3 protein: CAISGDRVYNEQFF

J gene: TRBJ2-1
clone size: few
V gene: TRBV5-1
D gene: .
CDR3 DNA: TGCGCCAGCAGCTCAGACTGGGGGGGCGGTGAGCAGTTCTTC
CDR3 protein: CASSSDWGGGEQFF

J gene: TRBJ2-3
clone size: .
V gene: TRBV7-9
D gene: TRBD2
CDR3 DNA: TGTGCCAGCAGACTCTTCGGGCGGGGGGCCGGTACAGATACGCAGTATTTT
CDR3 protein: CASRLFGRGAGTDTQYF

J gene: TRBJ2-2
clone size: .
V gene: TRBV7-9
D gene: .
CDR3 DNA: TGTGCCAGCAGCTTACTAGTTATCGGGGAGCTGTTTTTT
CDR3 protein: CASSLLVIGELFF

J gene: TRBJ2-4
clone size: .
V gene: TRBV7-9
D gene: .
CDR3 DNA: TGTGCCAGCAGCTCGGCGAGTGGGGGCATTCAGTACTTC
CDR3 protein: CASSSASGGIQYF

J gene: TRBJ2-3
clone size: once
V gene: TRBV30
D gene: .
CDR3 DNA: TGTGCCTGGAGTTCAGGGCTCCCAGATACGCAGTATTTT
CDR3 protein: CAWSSGLPDTQYF

J gene: TRBJ1-2
clone size: few
V gene: TRBV7-9
D gene: .
CDR3 DNA: TGTGCCAGCAGCTTAGAGTTAAGGTACAACTATGGCTACACCTTC
CDR3 protein: CASSLELRYNYGYTF

J gene: TRBJ1-6
clone size: .
V gene: TRBV2
D gene: TRBD1
CDR3 DNA: TGTGCCAGCAGTAGGGGGACAGGAGAGGATTCACCCCTCCACTTT
CDR3 protein: CASSRGTGEDSPLHF

J gene: TRBJ1-1
clone size: few
V gene: TRBV25-1
D gene: TRBD1
CDR3 DNA: TGTGCCAGCAGTGAAACAGGGGCGCGCACTGAAGCTTTCTTT
CDR3 protein: CASSETGARTEAFF

J gene: TRBJ2-7
clone size: few
V gene: TRBV30
D gene: .
CDR3 DNA: TGTGCCTGGAGTTTCAGGTACGAGCAGTACTTC
CDR3 protein: CAWSFRYEQYF

J gene: TRBJ2-1
clone size: many
V gene: TRBV13
D gene: TRBD1
CDR3 DNA: TGTGCCAGCAGCCCCGACAGGGGGCCATACAATGAGCAGTTCTTC
CDR3 protein: CASSPDRGPYNEQFF

J gene: TRBJ1-2
clone size: few
V gene: TRBV6-9
D gene: .
CDR3 DNA: TGTGCCAGCAGTAAGATTAACTATGGCTACACCTTC
CDR3 protein: CASSKINYGYTF

J gene: TRBJ2-3
clone size: .
V gene: TRBV18
D gene: .
CDR3 DNA: TGTGCCAGCTCACCACGCTTTAGCGGAGGAGAAGATACGCAGTATTTT
CDR3 protein: CASSPRFSGGEDTQYF

J gene: TRBJ1-1
clone size: .
V gene: TRBV29-1
D gene: .
CDR3 DNA: TGCAGCGTTCTCCAGAACACTGAAGCTTTCTTT
CDR3 protein: CSVLQNTEAFF

J gene: TRBJ1-1
clone size: .
V gene: TRBV11-3
D gene: .
CDR3 DNA: TGTGCCAGCAGCTGGCAGGGTAACACTGAAGCTTTCTTT
CDR3 protein: CASSWQGNTEAFF

J gene: TRBJ1-1
clone size: .
V gene: TRBV5-6
D gene: TRBD1
CDR3 DNA: TGTGCCAGCAGCCCCGGGACAGGGGGCTTCTACACTGAAGCTTTCTTT
CDR3 protein: CASSPGTGGFYTEAFF

J gene: TRBJ2-1
clone size: once
V gene: TRBV11-1
D gene: .
CDR3 DNA: TGTGCCAGCAGCTTACAGCAGGGGGGGCTTGAGCAGTTCTTC
CDR3 protein: CASSLQQGGLEQFF

J gene: TRBJ1-1
clone size: few
V gene: TRBV7-9
D gene: TRBD1
CDR3 DNA: TGTGCCAGCAGCCGACAGGGGGCTGGGGACACTGAAGCTTTCTTT
CDR3 protein: CASSRQGAGDTEAFF

J gene: TRBJ2-3
clone size: .
V gene: TRBV10-3
D gene: .
CDR3 DNA: TGTGCCATCAGTGACAGTACACTGGGTGGGACAGATACGCAGTATTTT
CDR3 protein: CAISDSTLGGTDTQYF

J gene: TRBJ1-6
clone size: .
V gene: TRBV9
D gene: .
CDR3 DNA: TGTGCCAGCAGCGCGCTCAGGGATGTAGGATCACCCCTCCACTTT
CDR3 protein: CASSALRDVGSPLHF

J gene: TRBJ2-1
clone size: .
V gene: TRBV19
D gene: .
CDR3 DNA: TGTGCCAGTAGAGCCGCCCCGGTCGGATACAATGAGCAGTTCTTC
CDR3 protein: CASRAAPVGYNEQFF

J gene: TRBJ2-3
clone size: .
V gene: TRBV19
D gene: TRBD2
CDR3 DNA: TGTGCCAGTAGTCCCCCGCAGAGCGGGGACGACACAGATACGCAGTATTTT
CDR3 protein: CASSPPQSGDDTDTQYF

J gene: TRBJ2-5
clone size: .
V gene: TRBV30
D gene: .
CDR3 DNA: TGTGCCTGGGGTTCCGCGGGCCCCCAAGAGACCCAGTACTTC
CDR3 protein: CAWGSAGPQETQYF

J gene: TRBJ1-2
clone size: few
V gene: TRBV10-3
D gene: .
CDR3 DNA: TGTGCCATCAGTGAGGCAAGACAAGCTAACTATGGCTACACCTTC
CDR3 protein: CAISEARQANYGYTF

J gene: TRBJ1-5
clone size: few
V gene: TRBV18
D gene: TRBD1
CDR3 DNA: TGTGCCAGCTCACGTGGACAGGGGAATGATCAGCCCCAGCATTTT
CDR3 protein: CASSRGQGNDQPQHF

J gene: TRBJ1-2
clone size: once
V gene: TRBV2
D gene: TRBD1
CDR3 DNA: TGTGCCAGCAGTACTCTGGGGACAGGGACCTATGGCTACACCTTC
CDR3 protein: CASSTLGTGTYGYTF

J gene: TRBJ2-7
clone size: .
V gene: TRBV28
D gene: .
CDR3 DNA: TGTGCCAGCAGTTCTCCCCCTCGGGGGGCGTACGAGCAGTACTTC
CDR3 protein: CASSSPPRGAYEQYF

J gene: TRBJ1-6
clone size: few
V gene: TRBV9
D gene: TRBD1
CDR3 DNA: TGTGCCAGCAGCACCCAGGGGGATTCACCCCTCCACTTT
CDR3 protein: CASSTQGDSPLHF

J gene: TRBJ2-3
clone size: few
V gene: TRBV2
D gene: .
CDR3 DNA: TGTGCCAGCAGTGAATATTGGGGGGTTAGCACAGATACGCAGTATTTT
CDR3 protein: CASSEYWGVSTDTQYF

J gene: TRBJ1-1
clone size: .
V gene: TRBV19
D gene: .
CDR3 DNA: TGTGCCAGTAGTATGGTTTTGGGACACCGAATGAACACTGAAGCTTTCTTT
CDR3 protein: CASSMVLGHRMNTEAFF

J gene: TRBJ2-5
clone size: .
V gene: TRBV20-1
D gene: .
CDR3 DNA: TGCAGTGCTAGTAAACAAGAGACCCAGTACTTC
CDR3 protein: CSASKQETQYF

J gene: TRBJ2-5
clone size: .
V gene: TRBV18
D gene: TRBD1
CDR3 DNA: TGTGCCAGCTCGTCGGGACAGCAAGAGACCCAGTACTTC
CDR3 protein: CASSSGQQETQYF